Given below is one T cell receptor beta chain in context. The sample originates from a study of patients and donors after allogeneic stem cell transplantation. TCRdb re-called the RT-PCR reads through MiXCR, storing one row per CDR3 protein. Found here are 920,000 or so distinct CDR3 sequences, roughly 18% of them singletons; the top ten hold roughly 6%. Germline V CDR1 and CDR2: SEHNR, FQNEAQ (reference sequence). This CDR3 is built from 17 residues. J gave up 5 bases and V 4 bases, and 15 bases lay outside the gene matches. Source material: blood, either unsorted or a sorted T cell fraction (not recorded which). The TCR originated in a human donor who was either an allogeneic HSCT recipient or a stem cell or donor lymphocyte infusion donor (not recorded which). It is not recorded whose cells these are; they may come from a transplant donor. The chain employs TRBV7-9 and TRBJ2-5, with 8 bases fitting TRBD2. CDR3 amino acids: CASSSRKASAGEETQYF. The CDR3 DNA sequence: TGTGCCAGCAGCTCCCGGAAGGCGTCAGCGGGAGAGGAGACCCAGTACTTC.